This is a list of T cell receptor beta chains from one sample in a study of prognosis after radiotherapy for stage I lung cancer. MiXCR was run by TCRdb on the multiplex PCR reads, yielding one entry per CDR3 protein. The sample lists 23,000 or so distinct CDR3 sequences, under 40% occurring once. This specimen was PBMCs, taken before or after stereotactic body radiation therapy (not recorded which). The receptors originated from a donor aged 50 or older with non-small cell lung cancer. CDR3s include the opening cysteine and the closing phenylalanine or tryptophan. D genes are given only for firm matches. Expanded clones get a size class; other rows say once, few or many, or leave the size out.

CDR3nt | CDR3aa | v_gene | d_gene | len | j_gene | abundance
TGTGCCTGGAGTTTCGACAGACGGACGCAGTATTTT | CAWSFDRRTQYF | TRBV30 | - | 12 | TRBJ2-3 | -
TGTGCCAGCAGTTTAAGGCCTAGCCGCTACAATGAGCAGTTCTTC | CASSLRPSRYNEQFF | TRBV28 | - | 15 | TRBJ2-1 | -
TGTGCCAGCAGCCAAGGGGACAGTTCCTACAATGAGCAGTTCTTC | CASSQGDSSYNEQFF | TRBV14 | TRBD1 | 15 | TRBJ2-1 | many
TGTGCCAACAGCTTGGCTAGGGTGAACACTGAAGCTTTCTTT | CANSLARVNTEAFF | TRBV11-3 | - | 14 | TRBJ1-1 | -
TGTGCCAGCAGCCAAGATGTAGGGGGAAGTGAAGCTTTCTTT | CASSQDVGGSEAFF | TRBV3-2 | - | 14 | TRBJ1-1 | many
TGTGCCAGCAGTAGCACCGGGCAGGTGGTGATTTTTAGCTATGGCTACACCTTC | CASSSTGQVVIFSYGYTF | TRBV6-2/TRBV6-3 | - | 18 | TRBJ1-2 | -
TGTGCCAGCAGTTGGGAGGCAGGGGCCAACGTCCTGACTTTC | CASSWEAGANVLTF | TRBV6-2/TRBV6-3 | - | 14 | TRBJ2-6 | few
TGCAGTGCTAGAGATCGCGGCAGGGTAAACATTCAGTACTTC | CSARDRGRVNIQYF | TRBV20-1 | - | 14 | TRBJ2-4 | few
TGTGCCAGCAGCCTGCCCGGGGGTGGGGGTCACAATGAGCAGTTCTTC | CASSLPGGGGHNEQFF | TRBV4-2 | - | 16 | TRBJ2-1 | -
TGTGCCAGCAGTGAAGCTGGACCCCTCCGTACCATATATTTT | CASSEAGPLRTIYF | TRBV25-1 | - | 14 | TRBJ1-3 | many
TGCGCCAGCAGCCCGGGACTAGTTAACCCAGATACGCAGTATTTT | CASSPGLVNPDTQYF | TRBV5-1 | TRBD2 | 15 | TRBJ2-3 | many
TGTGCCACCAGTCCAGGGGGAAATCAGCCCAAGCATTTT | CATSPGGNQPKHF | TRBV6-1 | TRBD1 | 13 | TRBJ1-5 | -
TGTGCCAGCAGCTTAGATCTAGGGGGCGGAGAGACCCAGTACTTC | CASSLDLGGGETQYF | TRBV11-3 | TRBD1 | 15 | TRBJ2-5 | many
TGTGCCAGCAGTTTCTGGGGGGCGCGTACAGATACGCAGTATTTT | CASSFWGARTDTQYF | TRBV28 | - | 15 | TRBJ2-3 | many
TGTGCCTGGACGAGAGGACCGCTAGCTAACTATGGCTACACCTTC | CAWTRGPLANYGYTF | TRBV30 | - | 15 | TRBJ1-2 | -
TGTGCCACCAGTGATTCGGACAGGGGGGGGAAGACCCAGTACTTC | CATSDSDRGGKTQYF | TRBV24-1 | TRBD1 | 15 | TRBJ2-5 | many
TGCAGCGGGGGCCGGGGGGGCGGGGAGCTGTTTTTT | CSGGRGGGELFF | TRBV29-1 | TRBD2 | 12 | TRBJ2-2 | many
TGTGCCAGCAGTTTCTGGGGCGGTTCCTCCTACGAGCAGTACTTC | CASSFWGGSSYEQYF | TRBV28 | - | 15 | TRBJ2-7 | many
TGTGCCAGAGGGGGTTACGAGCAGTACTTC | CARGGYEQYF | TRBV3-1 | - | 10 | TRBJ2-7 | -
TGCGCCAGCAGCTTTACCCGGAATAATAATTCACCCCTCCACTTT | CASSFTRNNNSPLHF | TRBV5-1 | - | 15 | TRBJ1-6 | many
TGTGCCAGCAGTTTAAGGGAGGTCACTGAAGCTTTCTTT | CASSLREVTEAFF | TRBV28 | - | 13 | TRBJ1-1 | many
TGCGCCAGCAGCTTACTAGCGGGGTTCACAGATACGCAGTATTTT | CASSLLAGFTDTQYF | TRBV5-1 | TRBD2 | 15 | TRBJ2-3 | many
TGCGCCAGCAAGGGAACAGGGGTTGGTGGGGCCAACGTCCTGACTTTC | CASKGTGVGGANVLTF | TRBV5-1 | TRBD1 | 16 | TRBJ2-6 | many
TGTTCCAGTAGTACTGGGGGAAATTATGGAAACACCATATATTTT | CSSSTGGNYGNTIYF | TRBV19 | - | 15 | TRBJ1-3 | once
TGTGCCTGGAGGGGCGCTAGCGGGGGGATGAACACCGGGGAGCTGTTTTTT | CAWRGASGGMNTGELFF | TRBV30 | TRBD2 | 17 | TRBJ2-2 | once
TGTGCCAGCTCACCAGCTGAAAACTATGGCTACACCTTC | CASSPAENYGYTF | TRBV18 | - | 13 | TRBJ1-2 | many